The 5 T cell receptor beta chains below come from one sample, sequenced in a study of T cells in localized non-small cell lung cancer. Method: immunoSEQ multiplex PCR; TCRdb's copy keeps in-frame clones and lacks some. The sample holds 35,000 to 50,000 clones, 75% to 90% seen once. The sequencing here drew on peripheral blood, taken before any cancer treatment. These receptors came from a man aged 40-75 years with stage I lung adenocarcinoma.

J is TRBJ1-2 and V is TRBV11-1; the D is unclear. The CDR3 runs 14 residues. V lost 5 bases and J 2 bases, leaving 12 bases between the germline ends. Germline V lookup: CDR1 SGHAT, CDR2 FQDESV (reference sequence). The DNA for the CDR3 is TGTGCCAGCAGCCCAAACCCGGGAAACTATGGCTACACCTTC. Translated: CASSPNPGNYGYTF.

CDR3 sequence: CASSQEGPGPSTDTQYF. In nucleotides, the CDR3 is TGTGCCAGCAGCCAAGAGGGACCCGGGCCTAGCACAGATACGCAGTATTTT. The chain recombines TRBV4-2 with TRBJ2-3; D tentatively reads TRBD1 or TRBD2 (5 bases each). The length of the CDR3 is 17 residues. V lost 0 bases and J 0 bases, leaving 13 bases between the germline ends. Per germline, CDR1 LGHNA and CDR2 YNFKEQ.

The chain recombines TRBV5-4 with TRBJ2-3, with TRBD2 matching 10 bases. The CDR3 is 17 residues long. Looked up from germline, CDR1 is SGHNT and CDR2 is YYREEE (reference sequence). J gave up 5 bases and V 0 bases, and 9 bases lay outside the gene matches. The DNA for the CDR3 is TGTGCCAGCAGCTTGGACCCGACTAGCGGGCGGGGAGATACGCAGTATTTT. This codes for CASSLDPTSGRGDTQYF.

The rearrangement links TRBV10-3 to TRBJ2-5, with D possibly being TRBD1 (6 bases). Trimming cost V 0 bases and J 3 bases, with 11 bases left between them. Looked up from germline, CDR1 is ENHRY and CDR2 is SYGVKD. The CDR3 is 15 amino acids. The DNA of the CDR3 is TGTGCCATCAGTGAGTCAAGGGGGTTAAAAGAGACCCAGTACTTC. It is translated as CAISESRGLKETQYF.

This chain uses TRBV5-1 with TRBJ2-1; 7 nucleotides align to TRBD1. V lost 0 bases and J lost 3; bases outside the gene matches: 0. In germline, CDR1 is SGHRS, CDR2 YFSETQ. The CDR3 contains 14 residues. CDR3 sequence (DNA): TGCGCCAGCAGCTTGGGGGACAGCTACAATGAGCAGTTCTTC. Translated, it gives CASSLGDSYNEQFF.